The present T cell receptor beta chain was sequenced within a study of T cell repertoires in cytomegalovirus infection. CDR3 length: 14 amino acids. V lost 3 bases and J lost 7; bases outside the gene matches: 10. Germline values: CDR1 SQVTM, CDR2 ANQGSEA. This clonotype was seen only a few times. A single record per CDR3 protein comes from TCRdb applying MiXCR to the reads. This sample has about 260,000 distinct CDR3 sequences, with roughly 15% found just once. This TCR came from a human donor in good health (CMV status not recorded). Some clones in this sample may be carry-over from other donors' samples. Sequenced: PBMCs. The chain combines TRBV29-1 with TRBJ2-5; 8 bases agree with TRBD1. CDR3 DNA sequence: TGCAGCGTTGACCCCAGGGGGCCGAGGGGGACCCAGTACTTC. The encoded protein is CSVDPRGPRGTQYF.